This T cell receptor (beta chain) is from a study of blood T cell repertoires in COVID-19. Study overall: Samples representing acute and convalescent COVID-19 were sourced from the United States, Italy and Spain.

Profiled with immunoSEQ multiplex PCR; TCRdb holds only in-frame clones, not every one. The top ten clones hold 1.7% of a sample with hundreds of thousands of clones, 85% to 90% of them seen once. The study assigned cohorts using participant-reported clinical history. Trimming took 0 bases from V and 3 from J, leaving 10 bases between them. This CDR3 region has 15 residues. Germline lookup yields CDR1 SGHRS and CDR2 YFSETQ. The receptor's source is a young woman with acute COVID-19. Source material: PBMCs or T cells enriched from blood (not recorded which). The genes are TRBV5-1 and TRBJ1-3, with a possible D match to TRBD1 (5 bases). The CDR3 nucleotides are TGCGCCAGCAGCTTGGAGGGGATAGTTGGAAACACCATATATTTT. Amino acids: CASSLEGIVGNTIYF.